The clone carrying this T cell receptor (beta chain) showed up many times. Its antigen is as yet unknown. These data originate in a study of T cells after yellow fever vaccination. Study-wide background: Preparing low-cell-number fractions relied on SMART-Seq v4 Ultra Low Input.

CDR3 length: 19 amino acids. Looked up from germline, CDR1 is SQVTM and CDR2 is ANQGSEA. Trimming cost V 1 base and J 1 base; bases outside gene matches: 15. General study findings and limits: Bulk-population clonotypes that are abundant could appear as contaminants in FACS-sorted repertoires. Although most clonotypes did not, a small share appeared in both CD4 and CD8 compartments.

In making TCR cDNA, 5'RACE template switching added a universal primer site and UMIs to it. A single record per CDR3 protein comes from TCRdb applying MiXCR to the 5' RACE reads. The data show fewer than 150,000 distinct CDR3 sequences, about 7.8% seen once. The input for sequencing was CD4+ T cells sorted from PBMCs, taken roughly 45 days after the first yellow fever vaccination. This receptor was obtained from a man between 18 and 29 years old who received the YFV17D yellow fever vaccine. The chain links TRBV29-1 to TRBJ1-2; 10 bases fit TRBD1. CDR3 nucleotide sequence: TGCAGCGTTGAAGGGATTTTTGGGGACAGGGGCGAAAATAACTATGGCTACACCTTC. It specifies CSVEGIFGDRGENNYGYTF.